These 9 T cell receptor beta chains were all obtained from the same sample, sequenced in a study of blood T cell repertoires in COVID-19. Profiled with immunoSEQ multiplex PCR; TCRdb holds only in-frame clones, not every one. Of 200,000 to 300,000 clones listed, approximately 83% are singletons. The sequencing sample was made of peripheral blood. These receptors all come from a woman aged 25 to 39 who had recovered from COVID-19.

This chain connects TRBV12-3 or TRBV12-4 to TRBJ2-3, with D possibly being TRBD2 (6 bases). The CDR3 contains 11 residues. V was trimmed by 3 bases and J by 10 bases, leaving 8 bases between them. The CDR3 DNA reads as TGTGCCAGCAGTTTCGGGAGATCGCAGTATTTT. Protein: CASSFGRSQYF.

The chain joins TRBV9 to TRBJ1-3, with TRBD1 identical over 7 bases. The germline V gene encodes CDR1 SGDLS and CDR2 YYNGEE. The junction had 5 bases not matched to a gene; V was cut back by 2 bases and J by 0 bases. The length of the CDR3 is 16 residues. CDR3 amino acids: CASSVYDRASGNTIYF. Written as DNA, the CDR3 is TGTGCCAGCAGCGTCTATGACAGGGCCTCTGGAAACACCATATATTTT.

The chain has TRBV9 and TRBJ2-7; 12 bases line up with TRBD2. V lost 0 bases to trimming and J lost 3 bases; unmatched junction nucleotides: 1. There are 15 residues in the CDR3. CDR1 is SGDLS, CDR2 YYNGEE, per germline. The CDR3 nucleotides are TGTGCCAGCAGCGTAGCTAGCGGGGGGGTCTACGAGCAGTACTTC. As protein: CASSVASGGVYEQYF.

The V gene is TRBV18, the J gene TRBJ2-3, with 7 bases that match TRBD1. The CDR3 covers 16 residues. V lost 2 bases, J lost 1 base, and 6 bases stayed unmatched. The germline CDR1 and CDR2 sequences are KGHSH and LQKENI. The CDR3 region is CASSPAGGQGTDTQYF. The DNA of the CDR3 is TGTGCCAGCTCACCAGCCGGTGGACAGGGCACAGATACGCAGTATTTT.

The chain has TRBV10-3 and TRBJ2-5; D is possibly TRBD2 (6 bases). The CDR3 is made up of 13 amino acids. Between the trimmed V and J ends, which lost 6 bases and 5 bases, there was a span of 13 bases. Germline V gives CDR1 ENHRY, CDR2 SYGVKD. The chain's CDR3 is CAISPGGGETQYF. The DNA of the CDR3 is TGTGCCATCAGCCCCGGGGGTGGGGAGACCCAGTACTTC.

The chain joins TRBV3-1 (or the pseudogene TRBV3-2) to TRBJ1-2; D not resolved. The CDR3 totals 15 residues. V shed 1 base and J shed 4 bases, with 13 bases lying between them. Germline assignment: CDR1 LGHDT and CDR2 YNNKEL (reference sequence). The CDR3 nucleotides are TGTGCCAGCAGCCAAGCGACTCTGAACGGCTATGGCTACACCTTC. Translating it yields CASSQATLNGYGYTF.

This clone was seen at least ten times. The rearrangement links TRBV5-6 to TRBJ2-7; TRBD1 aligns across 11 bases. Germline V gives CDR1 SGHDT, CDR2 YYEEEE. V lost 3 bases and J lost 7; bases outside the gene matches: 6. This CDR3 contains 14 residues. The CDR3 nucleotides read TGTGCCAGCAGCTCGGACAGGGGGCAGTGGGAGCAGTACTTC. Its translation: CASSSDRGQWEQYF.

The J gene is TRBJ2-7, the V gene TRBV2; D is unclear. Germline CDR1 SNHLY, CDR2 FYNNEI. The V end was cut by 7 bases, the J end by 3 bases, with 13 bases between. This CDR3 has 13 residues. The CDR3 spells CASTGGGIYEQYF. CDR3 in DNA: TGTGCCAGCACCGGTGGCGGAATCTACGAGCAGTACTTC.

The rearrangement uses TRBV27 and TRBJ2-1; no reliable D call. The CDR3 is 13 residues long. The V and J ends lost 5 bases and 3 bases respectively, with 8 bases between them. CDR1 and CDR2 (germline): MNHEY, SMNVEV (reference sequence). DNA for the CDR3: TGTGCCAGCAGTCCCGTCCGCTACAATGAGCAGTTCTTC. This translates into CASSPVRYNEQFF.